One and the same sample provided the 2 T cell receptor beta chains below, sequenced in a study of regulatory T cells in long-lasting Graves disease. Described time point: newly diagnosed GD, antithyroid drugs for less than 3 months. Preparation of the TCR library used RNA extracted from PBMCs. According to the study, TCR beta libraries were built with iRepertoire HTBI primers and CDR3-region Arm-PCR. TCRdb analysed the multiplex PCR reads with MiXCR anew, one entry per CDR3 protein. The sample carries around 420,000 distinct CDR3 sequences, over 12% recorded once. These sequences were also reported in another study, on T cells in Graves' hyperthyroidism and ophthalmopathy.

The sample was peripheral blood mononuclear cells (PBMCs), taken at new diagnosis, from a patient treated with antithyroid drugs. These TCRs come from a woman in her forties with Graves disease.

This clonotype was seen ten or more times. The chain couples TRBV3-1 to TRBJ1-1; D possibly corresponds to TRBD1 (5 bases). Germline CDR1 LGHDT, CDR2 YNNKEL (reference sequence). Between the trimmed V and J ends, which lost 1 base and 10 bases, there was a span of 10 bases. The CDR3 loop spans 12 amino acids. DNA of the CDR3: TGTGCCAGCAGCCAAGTATCGGGGGTAGCTTTCTTT. Encoded protein: CASSQVSGVAFF.

This chain's CDR3 is CASSSGQGKETQYF. The CDR3 DNA is TGCGCCAGCAGCTCGGGACAGGGGAAAGAGACCCAGTACTTC. The V and J genes are TRBV5-1 and TRBJ2-5; the match to TRBD1 covers 10 bases. CDR3 length: 14 residues. Trimming at V came to 3 bases and at J to 3 bases, leaving 2 bases not matched to a gene. Germline CDR1 reads SGHRS; CDR2 reads YFSETQ.